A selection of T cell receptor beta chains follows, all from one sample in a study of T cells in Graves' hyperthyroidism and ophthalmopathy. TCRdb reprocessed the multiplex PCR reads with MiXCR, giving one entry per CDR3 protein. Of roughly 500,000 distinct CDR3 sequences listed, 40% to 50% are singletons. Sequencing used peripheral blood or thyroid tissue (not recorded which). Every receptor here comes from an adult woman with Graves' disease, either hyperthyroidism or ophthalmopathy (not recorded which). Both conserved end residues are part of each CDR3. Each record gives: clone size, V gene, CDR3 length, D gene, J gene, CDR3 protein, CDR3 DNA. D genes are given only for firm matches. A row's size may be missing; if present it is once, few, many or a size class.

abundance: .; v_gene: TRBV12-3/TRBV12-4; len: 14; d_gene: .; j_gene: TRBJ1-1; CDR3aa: CASSPRGTNTEAFF; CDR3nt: TGTGCCAGCAGCCCGAGGGGGACGAACACTGAAGCTTTCTTT
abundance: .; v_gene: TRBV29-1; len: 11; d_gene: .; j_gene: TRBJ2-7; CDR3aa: CSVIDRNEQYF; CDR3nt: TGCAGCGTGATAGACAGGAACGAGCAGTACTTC
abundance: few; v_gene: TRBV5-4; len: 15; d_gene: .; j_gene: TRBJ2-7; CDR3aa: CASSLGQGDVYEQYF; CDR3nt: TGTGCCAGCAGCTTGGGTCAGGGTGACGTCTACGAGCAGTACTTC
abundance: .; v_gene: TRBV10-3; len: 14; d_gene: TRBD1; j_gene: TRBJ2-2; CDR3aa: CAISRDRGGGELFF; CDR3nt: TGTGCCATCAGTCGGGACAGGGGAGGCGGGGAGCTGTTTTTT
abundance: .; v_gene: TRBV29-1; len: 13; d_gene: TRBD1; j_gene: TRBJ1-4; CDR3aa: CSSGGDRNEKLFF; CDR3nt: TGCAGCTCAGGGGGGGACCGTAATGAAAAACTGTTTTTT
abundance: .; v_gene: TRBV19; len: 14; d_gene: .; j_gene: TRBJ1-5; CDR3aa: CASGPGIRNQPQHF; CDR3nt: TGTGCCAGTGGTCCAGGGATCCGCAATCAGCCCCAGCATTTT
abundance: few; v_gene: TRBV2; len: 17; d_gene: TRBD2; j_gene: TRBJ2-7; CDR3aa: CASTGTSGSSYSYEQYF; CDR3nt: TGTGCCAGCACCGGGACTAGCGGGAGCTCCTACTCCTACGAGCAGTACTTC
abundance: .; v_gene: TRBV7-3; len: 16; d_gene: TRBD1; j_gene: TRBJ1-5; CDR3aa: CASSRQGADLNQPQHF; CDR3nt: TGTGCCAGCAGCCGACAGGGTGCGGACCTTAATCAGCCCCAGCATTTT
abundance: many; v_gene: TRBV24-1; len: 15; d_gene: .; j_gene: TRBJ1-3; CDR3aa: CATSDLRTAGNTIYF; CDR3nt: TGTGCCACCAGTGATCTGAGGACTGCTGGAAACACCATATATTTT
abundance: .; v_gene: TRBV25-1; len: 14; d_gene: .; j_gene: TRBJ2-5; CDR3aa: CASSEPGGQETQYF; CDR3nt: TGTGCCAGCAGTGAACCGGGCGGTCAAGAGACCCAGTACTTC
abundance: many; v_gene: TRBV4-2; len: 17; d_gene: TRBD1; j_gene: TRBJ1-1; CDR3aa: CASSQANRGRGYTEAFF; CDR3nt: TGTGCCAGCAGCCAGGCCAACAGGGGTCGGGGGTACACTGAAGCTTTCTTT
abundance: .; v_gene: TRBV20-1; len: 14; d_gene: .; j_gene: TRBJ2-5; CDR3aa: CSASRVAGKETWYF; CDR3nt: TGCAGTGCTAGTAGGGTGGCAGGGAAGGAGACCTGGTACTTC
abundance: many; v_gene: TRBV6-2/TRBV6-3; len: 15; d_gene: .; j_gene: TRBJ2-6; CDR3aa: CASTQSGSGANVLTF; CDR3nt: TGTGCCAGCACCCAGTCGGGCTCTGGGGCCAACGTCCTGACTTTC
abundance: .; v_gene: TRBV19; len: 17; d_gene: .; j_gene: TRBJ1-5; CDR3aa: CASGFGGAGYSNQPQHF; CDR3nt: TGTGCCAGTGGTTTCGGGGGGGCTGGGTATAGCAATCAGCCCCAGCATTTT
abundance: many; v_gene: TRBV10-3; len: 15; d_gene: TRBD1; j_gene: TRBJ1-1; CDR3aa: CAISESGTGGTEAFF; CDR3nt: TGTGCCATCAGTGAGTCTGGGACAGGGGGCACTGAAGCTTTCTTT
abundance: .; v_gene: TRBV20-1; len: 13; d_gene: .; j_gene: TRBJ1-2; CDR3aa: CSARSRMGDGYTF; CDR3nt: TGCAGTGCTAGATCCAGGATGGGGGATGGCTACACCTTC
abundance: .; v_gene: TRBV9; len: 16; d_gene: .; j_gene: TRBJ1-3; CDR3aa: CASSVAYRASGNTIYF; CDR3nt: TGTGCCAGCAGCGTAGCCTACAGGGCCTCTGGAAACACCATATATTTT
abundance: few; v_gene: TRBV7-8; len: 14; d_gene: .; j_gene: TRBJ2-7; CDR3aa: CASRLGGSSYEQYF; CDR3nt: TGTGCCAGCAGATTAGGTGGCAGCTCCTACGAGCAGTACTTC
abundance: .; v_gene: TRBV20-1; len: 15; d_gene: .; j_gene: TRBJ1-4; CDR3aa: CSARDLGRTNEKLFF; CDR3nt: TGCAGTGCTAGAGATTTGGGTAGAACTAATGAAAAACTGTTTTTT
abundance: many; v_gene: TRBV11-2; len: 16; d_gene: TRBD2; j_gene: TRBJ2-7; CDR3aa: CASSLGSLAGGDEQYF; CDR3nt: TGTGCCAGCAGCTTAGGGAGCCTAGCGGGAGGTGACGAGCAGTACTTC
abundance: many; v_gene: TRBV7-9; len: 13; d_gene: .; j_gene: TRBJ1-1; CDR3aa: CASSSREATEAFF; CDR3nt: TGTGCCAGCAGCTCCAGGGAGGCCACTGAAGCTTTCTTT
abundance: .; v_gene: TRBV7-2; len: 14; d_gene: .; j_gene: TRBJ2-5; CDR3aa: CASSKDRSQETQYF; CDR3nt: TGTGCCAGCAGCAAAGACAGATCGCAAGAGACCCAGTACTTC
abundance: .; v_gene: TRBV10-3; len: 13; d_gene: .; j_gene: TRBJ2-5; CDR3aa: CAISESEGETQYF; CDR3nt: TGTGCCATCAGTGAGTCCGAGGGCGAGACCCAGTACTTC
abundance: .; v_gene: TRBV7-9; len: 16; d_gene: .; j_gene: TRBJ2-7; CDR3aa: CASSPYLFPGGYEQYF; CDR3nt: TGTGCCAGCAGCCCGTACCTGTTCCCGGGCGGTTACGAGCAGTACTTC
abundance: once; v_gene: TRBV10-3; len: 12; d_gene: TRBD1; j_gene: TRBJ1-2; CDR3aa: CAIGDRGYGYTF; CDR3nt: TGTGCCATCGGAGACAGGGGCTATGGCTACACCTTC
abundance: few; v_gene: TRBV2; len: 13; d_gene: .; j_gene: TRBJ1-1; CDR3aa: CASTSQTRTEAFF; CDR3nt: TGTGCCAGCACCTCCCAAACGCGCACTGAAGCTTTCTTT
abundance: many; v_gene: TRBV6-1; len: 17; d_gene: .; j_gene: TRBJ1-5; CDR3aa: CASSEALYRTVNQPQHF; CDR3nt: TGTGCCAGCAGTGAAGCTTTGTATAGGACAGTCAATCAGCCCCAGCATTTT
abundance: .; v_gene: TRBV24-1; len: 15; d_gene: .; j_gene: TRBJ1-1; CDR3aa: CATSDYEELNTEAFF; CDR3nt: TGTGCCACCAGTGATTACGAAGAGCTGAACACTGAAGCTTTCTTT
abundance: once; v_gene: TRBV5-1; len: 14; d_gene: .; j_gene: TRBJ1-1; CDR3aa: CASSLVTLNTEAFF; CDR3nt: TGCGCCAGCAGCTTGGTCACATTGAACACTGAAGCTTTCTTT
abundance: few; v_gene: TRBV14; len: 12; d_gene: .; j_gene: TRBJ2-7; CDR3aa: CASSQRRAEQYF; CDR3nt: TGTGCCAGCAGCCAAAGGAGGGCCGAGCAGTACTTC
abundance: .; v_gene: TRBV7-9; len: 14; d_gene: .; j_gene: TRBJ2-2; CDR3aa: CASSLKGPGGELFF; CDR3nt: TGTGCCAGCAGCCTCAAGGGGCCAGGAGGGGAGCTGTTTTTT
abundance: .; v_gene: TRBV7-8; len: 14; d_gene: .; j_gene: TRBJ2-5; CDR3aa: CASSLGLFGKTQYF; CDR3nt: TGTGCCAGCAGCTTAGGGCTATTCGGGAAGACCCAGTACTTC
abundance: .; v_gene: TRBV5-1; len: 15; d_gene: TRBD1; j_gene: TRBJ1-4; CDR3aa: CASSLRQGVGEKLFF; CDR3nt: TGCGCCAGCAGCTTGAGACAGGGGGTCGGCGAAAAACTGTTTTTT
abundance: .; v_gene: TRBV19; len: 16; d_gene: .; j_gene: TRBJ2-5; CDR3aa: CACRVAGQGDQETQYF; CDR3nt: TGTGCCTGCCGCGTAGCGGGACAGGGAGATCAAGAGACCCAGTACTTC
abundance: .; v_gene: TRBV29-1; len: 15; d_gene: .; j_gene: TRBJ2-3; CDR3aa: CSVEDNPSRTDTQYF; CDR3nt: TGCAGCGTGGAGGACAATCCCTCGCGCACAGATACGCAGTATTTT
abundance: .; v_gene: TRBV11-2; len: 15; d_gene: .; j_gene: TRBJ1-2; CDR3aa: CASSRRRRTNYGYTF; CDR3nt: TGTGCCAGCAGCCGACGGCGTCGGACTAACTATGGCTACACCTTC
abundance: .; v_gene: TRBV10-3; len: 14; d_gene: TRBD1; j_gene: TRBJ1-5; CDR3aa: CATRGPGQGQPQHF; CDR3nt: TGTGCCACCCGGGGTCCGGGACAGGGCCAGCCCCAGCATTTT
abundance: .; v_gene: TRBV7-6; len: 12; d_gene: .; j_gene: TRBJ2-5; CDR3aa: CASSPTGRRVYF; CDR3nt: TGTGCCAGCAGCCCCACAGGCCGGCGGGTGTACTTC
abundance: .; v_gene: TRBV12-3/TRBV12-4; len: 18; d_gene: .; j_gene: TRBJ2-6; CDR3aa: CASSFLMGGASGANVLTF; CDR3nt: TGTGCCAGCAGCTTTCTGATGGGGGGGGCCTCTGGGGCCAACGTCCTGACTTTC
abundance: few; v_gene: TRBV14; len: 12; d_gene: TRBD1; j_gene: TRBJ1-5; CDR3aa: CASSGTGQPQHF; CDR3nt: TGTGCCAGCAGTGGGACAGGTCAGCCCCAGCATTTT
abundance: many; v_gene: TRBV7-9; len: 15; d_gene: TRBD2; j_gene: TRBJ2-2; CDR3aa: CASSRSGRARGELFF; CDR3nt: TGTGCCAGCAGCCGCAGCGGGAGGGCCCGTGGGGAGCTGTTTTTT
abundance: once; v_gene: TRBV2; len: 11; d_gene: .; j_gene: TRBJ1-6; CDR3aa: CASRPDSPLHF; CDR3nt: TGTGCCAGCAGACCAGATTCACCCCTCCACTTT
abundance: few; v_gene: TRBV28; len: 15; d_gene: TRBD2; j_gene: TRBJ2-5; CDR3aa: CASRGASGGQETQYF; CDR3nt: TGTGCCAGCAGGGGAGCTAGCGGGGGACAAGAGACCCAGTACTTC
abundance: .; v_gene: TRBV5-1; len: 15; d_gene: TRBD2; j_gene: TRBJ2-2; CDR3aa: CASRATSGSTGELFF; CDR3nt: TGCGCCAGCAGGGCGACTAGCGGGAGCACCGGGGAGCTGTTTTTT
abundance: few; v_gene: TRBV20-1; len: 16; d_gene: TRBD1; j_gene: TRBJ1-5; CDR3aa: CSARDPAGGRRAPQHF; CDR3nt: TGCAGTGCTAGAGACCCGGCAGGGGGCAGGAGAGCGCCCCAGCATTTT
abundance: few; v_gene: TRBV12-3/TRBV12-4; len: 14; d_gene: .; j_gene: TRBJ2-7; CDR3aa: CASSFGGWGYEQYF; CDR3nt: TGTGCCAGCAGTTTCGGGGGCTGGGGATACGAGCAGTACTTC
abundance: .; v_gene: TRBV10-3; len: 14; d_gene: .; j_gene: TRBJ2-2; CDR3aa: CAILKGLNGGELFF; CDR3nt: TGTGCCATCCTGAAGGGGTTGAATGGCGGGGAGCTGTTTTTT
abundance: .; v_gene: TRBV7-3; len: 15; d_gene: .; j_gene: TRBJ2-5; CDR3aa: CASSLTGGAVETQYF; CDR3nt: TGTGCCAGCAGCTTAACGGGGGGAGCGGTTGAGACCCAGTACTTC
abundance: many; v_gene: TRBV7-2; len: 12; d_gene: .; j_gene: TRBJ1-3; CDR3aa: CASSLETGSKRF; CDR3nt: TGTGCCAGCAGCTTAGAAACCGGATCAAAACGTTTT
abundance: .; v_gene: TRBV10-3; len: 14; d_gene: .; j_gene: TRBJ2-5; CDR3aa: CAIRLDTGRETQYF; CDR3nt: TGTGCCATCAGATTGGACACAGGGAGGGAGACCCAGTACTTC
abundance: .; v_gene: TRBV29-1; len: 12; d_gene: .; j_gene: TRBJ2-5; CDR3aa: CSVVREGETQYF; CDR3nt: TGCAGCGTCGTCAGGGAAGGAGAGACCCAGTACTTC
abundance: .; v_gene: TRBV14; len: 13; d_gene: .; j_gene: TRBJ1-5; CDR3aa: CASSQARTGTQHF; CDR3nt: TGTGCCAGCAGCCAAGCCAGGACTGGGACCCAGCATTTT
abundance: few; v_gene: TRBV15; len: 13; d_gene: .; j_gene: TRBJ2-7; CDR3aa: CATSSGGLYEQYF; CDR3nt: TGTGCCACCAGCAGCGGGGGTCTCTACGAGCAGTACTTC
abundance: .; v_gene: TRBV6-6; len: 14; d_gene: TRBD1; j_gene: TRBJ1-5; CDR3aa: CASSQTGDNQPQHF; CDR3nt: TGTGCCAGCAGTCAGACAGGGGACAATCAGCCCCAGCATTTT